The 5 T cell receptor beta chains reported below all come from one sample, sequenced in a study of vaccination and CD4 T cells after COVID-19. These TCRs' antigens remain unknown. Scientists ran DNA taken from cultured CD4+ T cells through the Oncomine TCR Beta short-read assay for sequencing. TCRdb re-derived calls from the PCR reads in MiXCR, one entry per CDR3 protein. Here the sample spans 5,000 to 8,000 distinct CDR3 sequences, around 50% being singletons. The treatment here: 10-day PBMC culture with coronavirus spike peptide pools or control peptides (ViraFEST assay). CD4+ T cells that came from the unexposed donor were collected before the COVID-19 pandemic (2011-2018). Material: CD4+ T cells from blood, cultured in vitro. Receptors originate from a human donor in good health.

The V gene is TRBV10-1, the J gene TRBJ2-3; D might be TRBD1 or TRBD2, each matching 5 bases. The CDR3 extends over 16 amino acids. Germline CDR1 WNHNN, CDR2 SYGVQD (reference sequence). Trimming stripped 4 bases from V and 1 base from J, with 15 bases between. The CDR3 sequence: CASSVSRGAGTDTQYF. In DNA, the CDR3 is TGCGCCAGCAGTGTTTCGCGAGGGGCTGGCACAGATACGCAGTATTTT.

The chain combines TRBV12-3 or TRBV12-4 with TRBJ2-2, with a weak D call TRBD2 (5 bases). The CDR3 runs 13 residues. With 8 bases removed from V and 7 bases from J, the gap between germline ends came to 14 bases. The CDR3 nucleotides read TGTGCCAGCTGCACTACAGAGGGCGGGGAGCTGTTTTTT. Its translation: CASCTTEGGELFF.

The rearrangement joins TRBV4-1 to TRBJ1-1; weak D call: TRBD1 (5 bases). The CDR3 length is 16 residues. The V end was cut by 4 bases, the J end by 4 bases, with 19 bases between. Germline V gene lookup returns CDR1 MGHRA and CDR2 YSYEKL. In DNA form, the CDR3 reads TGCGCCAGCAGCCGGATGGGACCCCCCGAGGGCACTGAAGCTTTCTTT. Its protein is CASSRMGPPEGTEAFF.

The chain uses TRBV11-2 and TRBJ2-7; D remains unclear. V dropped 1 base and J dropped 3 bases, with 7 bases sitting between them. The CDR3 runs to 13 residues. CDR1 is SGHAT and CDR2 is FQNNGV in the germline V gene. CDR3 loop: CASSLVQYYEQYF. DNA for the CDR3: TGTGCCAGCAGCTTAGTTCAGTACTACGAGCAGTACTTC. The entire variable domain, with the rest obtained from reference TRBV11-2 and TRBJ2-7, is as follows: EAGVAQSPRYKIIEKRQSVAFWCNPISGHATLYWYQQILGQGPKLLIQFQNNGVVDDSQLPKDRFSAERLKGVDSTLKIQPAKLEDSAVYLCASSLVQYYEQYFGPGTRLTVT.

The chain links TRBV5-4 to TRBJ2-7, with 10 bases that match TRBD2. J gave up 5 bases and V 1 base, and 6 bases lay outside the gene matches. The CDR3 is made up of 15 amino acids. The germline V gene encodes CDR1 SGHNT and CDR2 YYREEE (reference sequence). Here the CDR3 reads CASSLTLAGADEQYF. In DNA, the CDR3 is TGTGCCAGCAGCTTGACTCTAGCGGGAGCGGACGAGCAGTACTTC. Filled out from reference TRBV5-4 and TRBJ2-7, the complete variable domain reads ETGVTQSPTHLIKTRGQQVTLRCSSQSGHNTVSWYQQALGQGPQFIFQYYREEENGRGNFPPRFSGLQFPNYSSELNVNALELDDSALYLCASSLTLAGADEQYFGPGTRLTVT.